These 6 T cell receptor beta chains originate from one sample sequenced in a study of blood T cell repertoires in COVID-19. Profiling relied on immunoSEQ multiplex PCR, and the TCRdb table lists in-frame clones only, not all of them. The table includes 50,000 or so clones, 90% detected once. Sample: peripheral blood. These receptors came from a woman older than 75 with acute or convalescent COVID-19.

The V call is TRBV3-1 (or the pseudogene TRBV3-2), the J call TRBJ1-3; no definite D call. V lost 3 bases to trimming and J lost 4 bases, with 10 bases between them. CDR1 is LGHDT and CDR2 is YNNKEL in the germline V gene (reference sequence). The CDR3 sequence is 14 residues long. CDR3 in DNA: TGTGCCAGCAGCCATGGAGGGTCGGGAAACACCATATATTTT. It specifies CASSHGGSGNTIYF.

V is TRBV7-6 and J is TRBJ2-5, with 8 positions matching TRBD1. Germline V gene lookup returns CDR1 SGHVS and CDR2 FNYEAQ. V trimming: 7 bases; J trimming: 4 bases; junction bases outside the gene matches: 2. The CDR3 has 12 amino acids. The CDR3 DNA reads TGTGCCAGCACAGACAGGGGAGAGACCCAGTACTTC. It specifies CASTDRGETQYF.

Concerning this clone itself: This sample also contains other DNA sequences that code for the same CDR3. The chain has TRBV7-2 and TRBJ2-5; D is ambiguous. Germline lookup yields CDR1 SGHTA and CDR2 FQGNSA. V shed 0 bases and J shed 5 bases, with 4 bases lying between them. This CDR3 contains 12 residues. The CDR3 protein is CASSLARETQYF. In nucleotides, the CDR3 is TGTGCCAGCAGCTTAGCGCGCGAGACCCAGTACTTC.

This chain joins TRBV5-1 and TRBJ2-5, with a possible D match to TRBD1 (7 bases). Deletions cut 4 bases from V and 3 bases from J, with 16 bases between. The germline V gene encodes CDR1 SGHRS and CDR2 YFSETQ. This CDR3 is built from 15 residues. CDR3: CASSRWGGTEETQYF. Written as DNA, the CDR3 is TGCGCCAGCAGCCGATGGGGCGGGACAGAAGAGACCCAGTACTTC.

This chain connects TRBV10-2 to TRBJ2-7; 7 bases fit TRBD2. This CDR3 has 14 amino acids. V shed 6 bases, J shed 5 bases, and the junction held 10 bases outside the gene matches. Germline V lookup: CDR1 WSHSY, CDR2 SAAADI. CDR3 region: CASSRDYQRNEQYF. Written as DNA, the CDR3 is TGCGCCAGCAGCCGGGACTACCAGAGAAACGAGCAGTACTTC.

This chain uses TRBV28 with TRBJ2-7; TRBD2 might be the D (6 bases). Germline V gene data show CDR1 as MDHEN and CDR2 as SYDVKM. V lost 3 bases and J lost 5, with 17 bases in between. The CDR3 loop spans 15 amino acids. The CDR3 loop reads CASSFSLALVHEQYF. The CDR3 DNA sequence: TGTGCCAGCAGTTTTTCCCTAGCGCTTGTCCACGAGCAGTACTTC.